This TCR beta chain derives from a study of T-cell reconstitution after alpha-beta-depleted transplantation in children. As for this clonotype: Its antigen is unidentified. A much larger clone sits a single nucleotide away, making a read error possible. No DNA is shown, since the ends of the CDR3 on it are uncertain; the CDR3 is the one TCRdb lists.

The CDR3 has 14 amino acids, counting both end residues. The germline gives CDR1 MNHEY, CDR2 SVGAGI. During its preparation, the TCRbeta library received unique molecular identifiers. Via MiXCR, TCRdb re-called the PCR reads, giving one row per CDR3 protein. In the table there are about 500,000 distinct CDR3 sequences, about 10% of which are singletons. General study results and limits: Newly produced T cells mostly accounted for T-cell counts and diversity one year post-transplant.

The TCR was taken from a female patient aged 2-15 years who had a stem cell transplant for aplastic anemia, so the T cells may come from the graft donor. Sequences were derived from PBMCs, mostly from graft donor cells, sampled 180 days after TCRalphabeta/CD19-depleted stem cell transplant. The gene calls are TRBV6-5 and TRBJ2-4. CDR3 sequence: CASILDRAKNSQYF.